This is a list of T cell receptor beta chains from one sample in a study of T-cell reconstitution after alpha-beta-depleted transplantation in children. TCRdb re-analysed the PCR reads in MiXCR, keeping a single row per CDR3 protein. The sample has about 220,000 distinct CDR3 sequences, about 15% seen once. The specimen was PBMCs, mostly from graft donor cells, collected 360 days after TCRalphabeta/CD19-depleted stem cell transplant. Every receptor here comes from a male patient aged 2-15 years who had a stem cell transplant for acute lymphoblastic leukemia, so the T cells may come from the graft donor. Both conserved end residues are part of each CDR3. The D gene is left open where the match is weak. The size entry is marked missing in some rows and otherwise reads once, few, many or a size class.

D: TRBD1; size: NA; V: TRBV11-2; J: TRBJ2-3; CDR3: CASSLDHRGYWTDTQYF; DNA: TGTGCCAGCAGCTTAGATCACAGGGGGTACTGGACAGATACGCAGTATTTT
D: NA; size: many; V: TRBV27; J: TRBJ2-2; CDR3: CASSSSGTIGELFF; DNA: TGTGCCAGCAGTTCTTCCGGGACGATCGGGGAGCTGTTTTTT
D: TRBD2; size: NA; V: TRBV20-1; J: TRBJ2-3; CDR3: CSTRISGITDTQYF; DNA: TGCAGTACTCGTATTAGCGGGATCACAGATACGCAGTATTTT
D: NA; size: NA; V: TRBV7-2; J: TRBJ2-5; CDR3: CASSPILQGYQETQYF; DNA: TGTGCCAGCAGCCCGATCTTACAAGGATACCAAGAGACCCAGTACTTC
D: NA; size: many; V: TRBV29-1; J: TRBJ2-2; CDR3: CSVEERVNTGELFF; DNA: TGCAGCGTTGAAGAGAGGGTTAACACCGGGGAGCTGTTTTTT
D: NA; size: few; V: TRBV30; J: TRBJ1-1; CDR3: CAWSVSNTEAFF; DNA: TGTGCCTGGAGTGTAAGTAACACTGAAGCTTTCTTT
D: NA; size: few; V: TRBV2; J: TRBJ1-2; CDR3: CASSDRPGENGYTF; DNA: TGTGCCAGCAGTGATCGCCCCGGGGAGAATGGCTACACCTTC
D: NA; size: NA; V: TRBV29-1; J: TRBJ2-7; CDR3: CSVADRVYEQYF; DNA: TGCAGCGTTGCGGACAGAGTCTACGAGCAGTACTTC
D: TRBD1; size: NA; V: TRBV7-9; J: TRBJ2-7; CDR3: CASSPIGGTGGYEQYF; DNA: TGTGCCAGCAGCCCCATCGGTGGGACAGGGGGCTACGAGCAGTACTTC
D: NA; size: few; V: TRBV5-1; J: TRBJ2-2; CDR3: CASSLDSLQGVGELFF; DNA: TGCGCCAGCAGCTTGGATTCGCTACAGGGAGTCGGGGAGCTGTTTTTT
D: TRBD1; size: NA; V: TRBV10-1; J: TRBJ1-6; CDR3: CASGGQYNSPLHF; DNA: TGCGCCAGCGGGGGACAGTATAATTCACCCCTCCACTTT
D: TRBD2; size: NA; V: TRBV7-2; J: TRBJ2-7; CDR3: CASSDGTGLAGGYEQYF; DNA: TGTGCCAGCAGCGACGGGACCGGGCTAGCGGGGGGGTACGAGCAGTACTTC
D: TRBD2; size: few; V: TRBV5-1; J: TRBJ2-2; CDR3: CASKGGLAQNTGELFF; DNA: TGCGCCAGCAAGGGGGGACTAGCACAGAACACCGGGGAGCTGTTTTTT
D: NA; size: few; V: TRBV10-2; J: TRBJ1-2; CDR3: CASSTGPNYGYTF; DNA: TGCGCCAGCAGTACGGGGCCTAACTATGGCTACACCTTC
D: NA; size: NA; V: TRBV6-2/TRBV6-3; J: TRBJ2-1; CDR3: CASSYWDNEQFF; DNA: TGTGCCAGCAGTTACTGGGATAATGAGCAGTTCTTC
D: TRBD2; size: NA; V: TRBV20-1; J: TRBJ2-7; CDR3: CSAIPGTSGGAYEQYF; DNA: TGCAGTGCTATCCCCGGGACTAGCGGGGGGGCCTACGAGCAGTACTTC
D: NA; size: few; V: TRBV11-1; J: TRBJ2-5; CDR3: CASSSGRLRRDGEETQYF; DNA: TGTGCCAGCAGCTCGGGAAGGCTCCGGCGGGACGGAGAAGAGACCCAGTACTTC
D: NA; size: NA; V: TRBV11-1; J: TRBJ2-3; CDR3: CASSLAESLSTDTQYF; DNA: TGTGCCAGCAGCTTAGCGGAAAGCCTTAGCACAGATACGCAGTATTTT
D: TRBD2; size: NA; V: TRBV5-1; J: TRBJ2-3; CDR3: CASSRSGGRTDTQYF; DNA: TGCGCCAGCAGCCGTAGCGGGGGACGCACAGATACGCAGTATTTT
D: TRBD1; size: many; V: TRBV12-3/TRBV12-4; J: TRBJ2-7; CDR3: CASSPPGQIYEQYF; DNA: TGTGCCAGCAGTCCACCGGGACAGATATACGAGCAGTACTTC
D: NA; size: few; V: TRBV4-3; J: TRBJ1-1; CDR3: CASSQDGGPWGTEAFF; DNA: TGCGCCAGCAGCCAAGATGGGGGCCCCTGGGGAACTGAAGCTTTCTTT
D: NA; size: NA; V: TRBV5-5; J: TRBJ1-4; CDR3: CASSSYSGTPANEKLFF; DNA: TGTGCCAGCAGCTCATATTCCGGGACGCCGGCTAATGAAAAACTGTTTTTT
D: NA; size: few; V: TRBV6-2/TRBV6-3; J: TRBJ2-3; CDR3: CASRQGPATQYF; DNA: TGTGCCAGCAGACAAGGACCGGCTACGCAGTATTTT
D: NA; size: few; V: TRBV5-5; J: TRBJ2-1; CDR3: CASSLSLYEQFF; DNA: TGTGCCAGCAGCCTATCCCTTTATGAGCAGTTCTTC
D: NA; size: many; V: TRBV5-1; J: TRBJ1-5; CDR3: CASSSGFNQPQHF; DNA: TGCGCCAGCAGCTCGGGTTTCAATCAGCCCCAGCATTTT
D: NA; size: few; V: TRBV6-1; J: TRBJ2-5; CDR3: CANKREEYQETQYF; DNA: TGTGCCAACAAGAGAGAGGAGTACCAAGAGACCCAGTACTTC
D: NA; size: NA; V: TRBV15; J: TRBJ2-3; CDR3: CATSREGPFSGDYTDTQYF; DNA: TGTGCCACCAGCAGAGAGGGACCCTTCTCCGGAGACTACACAGATACGCAGTATTTT
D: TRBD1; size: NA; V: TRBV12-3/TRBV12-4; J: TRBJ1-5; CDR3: CASSSPRDRGPNQPQHF; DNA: TGTGCCAGCAGTTCTCCCCGGGACAGGGGGCCAAATCAGCCCCAGCATTTT
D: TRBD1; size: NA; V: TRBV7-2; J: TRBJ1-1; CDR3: CASSPDGTGNKKAFF; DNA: TGTGCCAGCAGCCCCGACGGGACAGGGAACAAAAAAGCTTTCTTT
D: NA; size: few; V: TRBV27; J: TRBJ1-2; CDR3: CASSSTPRYGYTF; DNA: TGTGCCAGCAGTTCGACACCCAGATATGGCTACACCTTC
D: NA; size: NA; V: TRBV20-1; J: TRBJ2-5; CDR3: CSALEVVLRGETQYF; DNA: TGCAGTGCTCTAGAAGTGGTTCTTCGGGGGGAGACCCAGTACTTC
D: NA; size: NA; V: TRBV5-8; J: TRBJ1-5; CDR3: CASSLEQIRNQPQHF; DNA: TGTGCCAGCAGCTTGGAACAGATTCGCAATCAGCCCCAGCATTTT
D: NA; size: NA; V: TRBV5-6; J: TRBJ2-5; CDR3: CASSLDPAYRQETQYF; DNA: TGTGCCAGCAGCTTGGACCCTGCGTACCGCCAAGAGACCCAGTACTTC
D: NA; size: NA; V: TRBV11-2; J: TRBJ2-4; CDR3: CASSLGAGAKNIQYF; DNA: TGTGCCAGCAGCTTAGGTGCCGGGGCCAAAAACATTCAGTACTTC
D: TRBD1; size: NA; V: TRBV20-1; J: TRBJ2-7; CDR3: CSARDPLTGQGEYEQYF; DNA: TGCAGTGCTAGAGATCCACTTACGGGACAGGGAGAATACGAGCAGTACTTC
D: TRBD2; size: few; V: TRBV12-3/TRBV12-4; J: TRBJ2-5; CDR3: CASSLGIRVLAGVETQYF; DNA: TGTGCCAGCAGTTTAGGAATTAGGGTTCTAGCGGGAGTAGAGACCCAGTACTTC
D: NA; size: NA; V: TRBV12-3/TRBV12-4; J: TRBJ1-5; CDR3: CASTLGDQPQHF; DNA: TGTGCCAGCACCCTGGGAGATCAGCCCCAGCATTTT
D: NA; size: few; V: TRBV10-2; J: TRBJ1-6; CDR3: CASSEQSGGNSPLHF; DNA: TGCGCCAGCAGTGAACAGTCTGGAGGCAATTCACCCCTCCACTTT
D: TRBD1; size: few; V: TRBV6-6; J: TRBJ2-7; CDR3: CASRPGTGYEQYF; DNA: TGTGCCTCCCGACCCGGGACAGGGTACGAGCAGTACTTC
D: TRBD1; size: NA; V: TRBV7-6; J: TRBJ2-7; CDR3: CASSAGQGTYEQYF; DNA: TGTGCCAGCAGCGCGGGACAGGGTACCTACGAGCAGTACTTC
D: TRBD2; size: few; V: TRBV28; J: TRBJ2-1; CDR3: CASSPGGTSYNEQFF; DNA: TGTGCCAGCAGCCCGGGGGGGACTAGCTACAATGAGCAGTTCTTC